This entry describes one TCR beta chain. Its specificity is unknown. This entry is derived from a study of cytomegalovirus exposure and HLA in healthy donors. Study results and limitations: Cytomegalovirus-associated TCR beta chains were listed, numbering 150 to 200. A later analysis by the authors found several of the most significant clusters apparently linked to common viral pathogens.

The PCR used 60 Vbeta and 13 Jbeta primers. Clones were read by immunoSEQ multiplex PCR, and TCRdb kept only the in-frame ones, dropping some. The sample is made up of tens of thousands of clones, and the top ten hold 9.5% to 15% of it. This CDR3 has 14 residues. V was clipped by 7 bases and J by 5 bases; unmatched bases: 10. CDR1 is SQVTM, CDR2 ANQGSEA, per germline. The material sequenced was PBMCs. The sequence came from a woman under 40 in good health and CMV-seropositive. The chain couples TRBV29-1 to TRBJ1-2; 10 bases are a match to TRBD1. The CDR3 spells CSAERRDRGYGYTF. In DNA form, the CDR3 reads TGCAGCGCCGAACGCCGGGACAGGGGTTATGGCTACACCTTC.